These 8 T cell receptor beta chains came from one sample sequenced in a study of siplizumab effects on memory and regulatory T cells. Clones were sequenced by immunoSEQ multiplex PCR, and TCRdb holds only the in-frame ones, with some missing. Here the sample spans 90,000 to 120,000 clones, 92% being singletons. Specimen: Tregs sorted from blood. These receptors were taken from a human donor in good health.

This clone was seen once. The chain combines TRBV7-3 with TRBJ2-1; D uncertain. Trimming removed 6 bases at V and 8 bases at J, with 14 bases between. The CDR3 totals 13 residues. Germline V gene data show CDR1 as SGHTA and CDR2 as FQGTGA. CDR3 sequence reads: CASSLSTNDEQFF. CDR3 bases: TGTGCCAGCAGTTTATCCACTAACGATGAGCAGTTCTTC.

The V and J genes are TRBV2 and TRBJ2-5; the D gene is possibly TRBD2 (7 bases). V was pared by 8 bases and J by 2 bases, with 18 bases between. This CDR3 spans 15 amino acids. Per the germline V gene, CDR1 is SNHLY and CDR2 is FYNNEI. CDR3 sequence (DNA): TGTGCCAGCGGGAGGTTTGGGGGGGCTCAAGAGACCCAGTACTTC. It is translated as CASGRFGGAQETQYF.

The chain recombines TRBV6-9 with TRBJ2-7; 10 positions agree with TRBD2. The J segment lost 3 bases and the V segment lost 4 bases, leaving 6 bases of the junction unmatched. The CDR3 length is 15 residues. Germline loops: CDR1 MNHGY, CDR2 SVAAGI. In DNA, the CDR3 is TGTGCCAGCAGTTGGGAGCGGGAGGGGGGCTACGAGCAGTACTTC. Residues: CASSWEREGGYEQYF.

Notes on this clone: Within the sample, other DNA sequences also encode this same CDR3. The J gene is TRBJ2-7, the V gene TRBV28, with D perhaps given as TRBD1 or TRBD2 (5 bases each). Germline CDR1 and CDR2: MDHEN and SYDVKM. Trimming left V 5 bases short and J 2 bases short, with 16 bases between. This CDR3 spans 15 amino acids. CDR3: CASSPTGTGTYEQYF. The DNA for the CDR3 is TGTGCCAGCAGTCCTACCGGGACGGGGACCTACGAGCAGTACTTC.

The gene calls are TRBV28 and TRBJ2-7; TRBD1 matches 7 bases. Losses at the gene ends were 7 bases for V and 2 bases for J; bases not matched to a gene: 11. Germline CDR1 and CDR2: MDHEN and SYDVKM. The length of the CDR3 is 15 residues. The CDR3 sequence is CASNRHGQAPYEQYF. The CDR3 nucleotides read TGTGCCAGCAACCGACATGGACAGGCGCCCTACGAGCAGTACTTC. Complete variable domain (other parts from reference TRBV28 and TRBJ2-7): DVKVTQSSRYLVKRTGEKVFLECVQDMDHENMFWYRQDPGLGLRLIYFSYDVKMKEKGDIPEGYSVSREKKERFSLILESASTNQTSMYLCASNRHGQAPYEQYFGPGTRLTVT.

This chain uses TRBV7-8 with TRBJ1-3; 9 nucleotides line up with TRBD1. V was pared by 4 bases and J by 3 bases, with 4 bases of the junction left unmatched. This CDR3 contains 15 residues. The germline gives CDR1 SGHVS, CDR2 FQNEAQ. CDR3 sequence reads: CASSYRDRDGNTIYF. The CDR3 DNA sequence: TGTGCCAGCAGCTACCGGGACAGGGATGGAAACACCATATATTTT.

The chain uses TRBV28 and TRBJ2-6, with D unclear. Trimming stripped 3 bases from V and 2 bases from J, with 5 bases between. Germline V gene data show CDR1 as MDHEN and CDR2 as SYDVKM. The CDR3 sequence is 14 residues long. The CDR3 DNA reads TGTGCCAGCAGTTTCCCGGCTGGGGCCAACGTCCTGACTTTC. Protein product: CASSFPAGANVLTF.

Worth noting for this clone: This specimen includes other DNA sequences encoding the same CDR3. This chain connects TRBV18 to TRBJ2-3; D remains unclear. The CDR3 length is 12 residues. V lost 3 bases to trimming and J lost 3 bases, with 4 bases between them. Germline-derived CDR1 and CDR2 are KGHSH and LQKENI. In DNA, the CDR3 is TGTGCCAGCTCACCGAGGACAGATACGCAGTATTTT. It translates to CASSPRTDTQYF.